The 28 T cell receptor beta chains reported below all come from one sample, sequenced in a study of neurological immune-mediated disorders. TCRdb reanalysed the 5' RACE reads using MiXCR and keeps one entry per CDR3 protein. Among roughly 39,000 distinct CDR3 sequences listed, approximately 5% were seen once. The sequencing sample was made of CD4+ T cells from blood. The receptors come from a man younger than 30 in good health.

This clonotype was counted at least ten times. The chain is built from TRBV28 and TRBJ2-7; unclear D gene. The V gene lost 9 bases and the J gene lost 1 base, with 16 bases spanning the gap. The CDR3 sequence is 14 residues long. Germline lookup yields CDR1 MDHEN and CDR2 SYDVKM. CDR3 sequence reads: CASREAGASYEQYF. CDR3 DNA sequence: TGTGCCAGTAGAGAGGCAGGAGCTTCCTACGAGCAGTACTTC.

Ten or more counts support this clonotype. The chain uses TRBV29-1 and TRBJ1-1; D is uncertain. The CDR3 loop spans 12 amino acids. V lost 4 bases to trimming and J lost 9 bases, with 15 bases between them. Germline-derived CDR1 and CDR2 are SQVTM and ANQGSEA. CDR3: CSVVRSGGQAFF. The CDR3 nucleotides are TGCAGCGTTGTTCGGTCAGGCGGCCAAGCTTTCTTT. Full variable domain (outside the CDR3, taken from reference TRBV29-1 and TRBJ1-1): SAVISQKPSRDICQRGTSLTIQCQVDSQVTMMFWYRQQPGQSLTLIATANQGSEATYESGFVIDKFPISRPNLTFSTLTVSNMSPEDSSIYLCSVVRSGGQAFFGQGTRLTVV.

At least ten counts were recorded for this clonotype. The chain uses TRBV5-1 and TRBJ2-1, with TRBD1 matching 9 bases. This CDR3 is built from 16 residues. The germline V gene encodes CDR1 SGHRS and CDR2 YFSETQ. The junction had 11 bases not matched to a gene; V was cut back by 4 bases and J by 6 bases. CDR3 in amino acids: CASSPAGDRVGNEQFF. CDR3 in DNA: TGCGCCAGCAGCCCCGCCGGGGACAGGGTGGGCAATGAGCAGTTCTTC.

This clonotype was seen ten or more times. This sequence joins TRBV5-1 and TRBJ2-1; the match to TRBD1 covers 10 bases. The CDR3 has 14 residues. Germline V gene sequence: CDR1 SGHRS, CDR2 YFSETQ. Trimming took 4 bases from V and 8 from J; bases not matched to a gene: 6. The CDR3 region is CASSRGQGDDEQFF. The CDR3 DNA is TGCGCCAGCAGCCGAGGACAGGGGGACGATGAGCAGTTCTTC.

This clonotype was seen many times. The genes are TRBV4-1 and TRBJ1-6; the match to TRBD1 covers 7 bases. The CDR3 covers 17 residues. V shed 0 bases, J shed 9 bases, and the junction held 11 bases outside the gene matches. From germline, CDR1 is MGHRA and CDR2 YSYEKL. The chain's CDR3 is CASSQDSGQVWSSPLHF. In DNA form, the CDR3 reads TGCGCCAGCAGCCAAGATTCCGGACAGGTGTGGAGTTCACCCCTCCACTTT.

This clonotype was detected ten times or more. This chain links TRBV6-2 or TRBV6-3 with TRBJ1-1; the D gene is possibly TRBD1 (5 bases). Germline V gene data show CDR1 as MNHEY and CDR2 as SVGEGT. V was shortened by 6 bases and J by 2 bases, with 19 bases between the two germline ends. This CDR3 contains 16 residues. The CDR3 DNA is TGTGCCAGCAGAACAGGCGGCAATGATGTAAACACTGAAGCTTTCTTT. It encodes CASRTGGNDVNTEAFF.

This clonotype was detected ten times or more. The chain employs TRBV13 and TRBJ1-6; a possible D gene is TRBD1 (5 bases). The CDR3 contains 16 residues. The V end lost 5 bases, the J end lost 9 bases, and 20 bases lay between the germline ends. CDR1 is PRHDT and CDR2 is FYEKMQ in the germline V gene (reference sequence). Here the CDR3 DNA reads TGTGCCAGCAGCGCTCTACTGAGGGGTGTGGGTTCACCCCTCCACTTT. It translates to CASSALLRGVGSPLHF.

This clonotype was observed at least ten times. This CDR3 reads CASTIQGGGNTIYF. The DNA of the CDR3 is TGTGCCAGCACTATACAGGGGGGAGGAAACACCATATATTTT. The gene calls are TRBV12-3 or TRBV12-4 and TRBJ1-3, with 8 bases matching TRBD1. The CDR3 sequence is 14 residues long. V gave up 7 bases and J gave up 4 bases; unmatched junction bases: 6.

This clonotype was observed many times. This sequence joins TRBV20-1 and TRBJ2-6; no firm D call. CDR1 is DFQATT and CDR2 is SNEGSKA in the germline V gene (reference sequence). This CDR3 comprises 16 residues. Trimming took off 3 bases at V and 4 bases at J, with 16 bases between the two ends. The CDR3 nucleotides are TGCAGTGCTAGGAGAGACTTGGTTCCCGGGGCCAACGTCCTGACTTTC. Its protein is CSARRDLVPGANVLTF.

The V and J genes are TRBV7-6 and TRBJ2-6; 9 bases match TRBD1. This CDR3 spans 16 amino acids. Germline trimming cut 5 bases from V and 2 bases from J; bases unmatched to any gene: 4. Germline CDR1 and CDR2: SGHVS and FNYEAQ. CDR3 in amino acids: CASSPTGGTGANVLTF. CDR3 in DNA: TGTGCCAGCAGCCCGACAGGGGGAACTGGGGCCAACGTCCTGACTTTC.

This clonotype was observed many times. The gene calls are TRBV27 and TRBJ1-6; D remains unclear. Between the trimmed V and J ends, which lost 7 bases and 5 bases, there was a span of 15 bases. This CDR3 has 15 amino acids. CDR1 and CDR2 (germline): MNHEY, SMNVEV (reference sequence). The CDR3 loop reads CASTTWAGHNSPLHF. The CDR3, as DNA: TGTGCCAGCACAACCTGGGCAGGCCATAATTCACCCCTCCACTTT.

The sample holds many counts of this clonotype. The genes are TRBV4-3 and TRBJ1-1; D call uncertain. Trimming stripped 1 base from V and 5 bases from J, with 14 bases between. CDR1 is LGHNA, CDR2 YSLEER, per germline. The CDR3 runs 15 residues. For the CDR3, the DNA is TGCGCCAGCAGCCAAGGTGTCCAGCTAACGACTGAAGCTTTCTTT. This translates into CASSQGVQLTTEAFF.

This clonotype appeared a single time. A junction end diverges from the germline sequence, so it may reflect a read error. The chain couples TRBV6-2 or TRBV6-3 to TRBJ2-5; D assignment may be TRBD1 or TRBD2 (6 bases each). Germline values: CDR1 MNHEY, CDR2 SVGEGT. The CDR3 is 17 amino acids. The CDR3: CTSIPRGGGEGQETQYF. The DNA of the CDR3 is TGTACCAGCATACCGCGGGGTGGCGGAGAGGGACAAGAAACCCAGTACTTC.

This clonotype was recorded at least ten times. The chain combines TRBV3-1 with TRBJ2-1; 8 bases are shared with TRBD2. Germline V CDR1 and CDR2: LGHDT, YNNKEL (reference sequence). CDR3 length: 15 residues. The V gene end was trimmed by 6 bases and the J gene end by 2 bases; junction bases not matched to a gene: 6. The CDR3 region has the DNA TGTGCCAGCAGTCGCCCGGGGGGGCCCTACAATGAGCAGTTCTTC. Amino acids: CASSRPGGPYNEQFF.

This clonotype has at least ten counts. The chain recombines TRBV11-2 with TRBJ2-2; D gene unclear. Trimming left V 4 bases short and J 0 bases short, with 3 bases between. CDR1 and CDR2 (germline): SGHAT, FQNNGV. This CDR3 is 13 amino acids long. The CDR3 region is CASSSTNTGELFF. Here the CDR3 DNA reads TGTGCCAGCAGCTCGACGAACACCGGGGAGCTGTTTTTT.

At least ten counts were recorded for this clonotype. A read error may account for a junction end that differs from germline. CDR3 in amino acids: CASSLTQGTAF. The CDR3, as DNA: TGTGCCAGCAGCCTAACACAGGGAACGGCTTTC. The chain uses TRBV13 and TRBJ1-2, with a tentative D call TRBD1 (6 bases). Germline V gives CDR1 PRHDT, CDR2 FYEKMQ (reference sequence). The CDR3 consists of 11 residues.

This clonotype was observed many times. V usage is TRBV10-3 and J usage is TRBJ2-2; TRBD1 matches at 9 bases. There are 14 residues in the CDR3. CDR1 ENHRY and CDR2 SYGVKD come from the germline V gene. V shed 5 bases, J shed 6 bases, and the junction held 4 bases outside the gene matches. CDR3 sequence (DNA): TGTGCCATCAGTTCGACAGGGGGAGCCGGGGAGCTGTTTTTT. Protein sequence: CAISSTGGAGELFF.

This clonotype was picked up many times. The CDR3 sequence is CSARERLSLTDTQYF. CDR3 DNA: TGCAGTGCTAGAGAGCGCCTTTCCCTCACAGATACGCAGTATTTT. This rearrangement joins TRBV20-1 to TRBJ2-3; D is unresolved. This CDR3 has 15 residues. Germline CDR1 reads DFQATT; CDR2 reads SNEGSKA (reference sequence). V was cut by 0 bases and J by 2 bases, with 12 bases left in between.

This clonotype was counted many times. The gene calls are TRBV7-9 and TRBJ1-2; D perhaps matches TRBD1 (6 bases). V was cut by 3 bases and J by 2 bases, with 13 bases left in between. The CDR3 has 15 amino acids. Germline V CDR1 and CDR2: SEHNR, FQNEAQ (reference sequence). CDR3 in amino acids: CASSFDWGGNYGYTF. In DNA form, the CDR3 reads TGTGCCAGCAGCTTCGACTGGGGGGGCAACTATGGCTACACCTTC.

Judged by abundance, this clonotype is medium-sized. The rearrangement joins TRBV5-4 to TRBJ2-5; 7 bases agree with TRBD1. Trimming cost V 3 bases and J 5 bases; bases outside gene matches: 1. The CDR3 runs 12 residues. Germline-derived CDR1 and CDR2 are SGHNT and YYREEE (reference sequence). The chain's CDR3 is CASSSRGETQYF. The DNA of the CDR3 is TGTGCCAGCAGCTCCAGGGGGGAGACCCAGTACTTC.

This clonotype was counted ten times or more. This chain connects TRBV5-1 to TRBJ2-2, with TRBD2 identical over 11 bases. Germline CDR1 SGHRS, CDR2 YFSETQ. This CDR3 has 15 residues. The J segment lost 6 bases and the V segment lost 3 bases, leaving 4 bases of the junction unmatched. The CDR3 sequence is CASSSTSGVSGELFF. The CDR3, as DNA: TGCGCCAGCAGCTCGACTAGCGGGGTCTCCGGGGAGCTGTTTTTT. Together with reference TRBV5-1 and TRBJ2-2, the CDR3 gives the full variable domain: KAGVTQTPRYLIKTRGQQVTLSCSPISGHRSVSWYQQTPGQGLQFLFEYFSETQRNKGNFPGRFSGRQFSNSRSEMNVSTLELGDSALYLCASSSTSGVSGELFFGEGSRLTVL.

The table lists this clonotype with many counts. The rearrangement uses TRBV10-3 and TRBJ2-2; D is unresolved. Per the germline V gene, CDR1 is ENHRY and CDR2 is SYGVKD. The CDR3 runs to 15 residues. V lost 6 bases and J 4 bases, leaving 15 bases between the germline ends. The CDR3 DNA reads TGTGCCATCAGCCCCCCCAGAACGGGCACCGGGGAGCTGTTTTTT. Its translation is CAISPPRTGTGELFF.

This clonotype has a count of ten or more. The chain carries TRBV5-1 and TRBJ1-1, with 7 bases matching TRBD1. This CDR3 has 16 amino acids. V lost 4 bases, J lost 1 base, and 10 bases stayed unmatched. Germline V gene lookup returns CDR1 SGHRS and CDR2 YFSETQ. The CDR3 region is CASSPRKGQTNTEAFF. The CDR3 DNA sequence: TGCGCCAGCAGCCCACGCAAGGGACAGACGAACACTGAAGCTTTCTTT. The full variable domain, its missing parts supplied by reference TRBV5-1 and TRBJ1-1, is KAGVTQTPRYLIKTRGQQVTLSCSPISGHRSVSWYQQTPGQGLQFLFEYFSETQRNKGNFPGRFSGRQFSNSRSEMNVSTLELGDSALYLCASSPRKGQTNTEAFFGQGTRLTVV.

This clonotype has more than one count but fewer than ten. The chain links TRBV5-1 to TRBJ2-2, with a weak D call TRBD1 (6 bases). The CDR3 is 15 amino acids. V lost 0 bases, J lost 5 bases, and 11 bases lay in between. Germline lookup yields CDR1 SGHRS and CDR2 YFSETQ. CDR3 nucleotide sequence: TGCGCCAGCAGCTTGGGGCCACAGGGTACCGGGGAGCTGTTTTTT. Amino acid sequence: CASSLGPQGTGELFF. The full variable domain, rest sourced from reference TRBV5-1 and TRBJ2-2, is KAGVTQTPRYLIKTRGQQVTLSCSPISGHRSVSWYQQTPGQGLQFLFEYFSETQRNKGNFPGRFSGRQFSNSRSEMNVSTLELGDSALYLCASSLGPQGTGELFFGEGSRLTVL.

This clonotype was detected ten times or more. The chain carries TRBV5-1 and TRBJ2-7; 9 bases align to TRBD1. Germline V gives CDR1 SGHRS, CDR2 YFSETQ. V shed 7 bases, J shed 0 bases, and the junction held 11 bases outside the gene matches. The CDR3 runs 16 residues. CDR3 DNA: TGCGCCAGCCGGCTACAGACAGGGGGTGGCTCCTACGAGCAGTACTTC. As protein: CASRLQTGGGSYEQYF.

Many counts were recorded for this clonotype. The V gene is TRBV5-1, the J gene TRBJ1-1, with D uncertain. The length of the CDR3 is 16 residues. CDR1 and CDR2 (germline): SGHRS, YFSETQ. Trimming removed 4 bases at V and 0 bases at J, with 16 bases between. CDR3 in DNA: TGCGCCAGCAGCCTGGAGTCAGGCGGGTTGAACACTGAAGCTTTCTTT. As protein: CASSLESGGLNTEAFF.

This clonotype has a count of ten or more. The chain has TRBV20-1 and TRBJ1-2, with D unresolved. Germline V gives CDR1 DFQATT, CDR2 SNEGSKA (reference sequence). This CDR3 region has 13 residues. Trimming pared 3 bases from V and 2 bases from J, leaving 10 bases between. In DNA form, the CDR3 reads TGCAGTGCTAGCCGGCCATTAAACTATGGCTACACCTTC. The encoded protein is CSASRPLNYGYTF.

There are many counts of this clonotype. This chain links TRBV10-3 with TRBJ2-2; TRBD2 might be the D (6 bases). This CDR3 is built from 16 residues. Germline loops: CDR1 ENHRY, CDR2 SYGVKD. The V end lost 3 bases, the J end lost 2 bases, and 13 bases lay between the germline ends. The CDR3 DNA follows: TGTGCCATCAGTGAACGGGGGTTGGCAAACACCGGGGAGCTGTTTTTT. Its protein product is CAISERGLANTGELFF.